This T cell receptor beta chain was retrieved from a study of fetal regulatory T cell absence and autoimmunity (dated by TCRdb to 2016 to 2017). For context, the study as a whole: Autoimmunity of the exocrine pancreas was seen in the IPEX patients even though clinical diabetes was absent. Broader findings and caveats from the paper: Significant oligoclonal enrichment of the TCR compartment was observed in pancreas versus cord blood, with some top clones enriched more than 80-fold. The oligoclonal enrichment was interpreted as support for antigen-driven autoimmunity occurring in the pancreas before birth in IPEX syndrome. Cord blood and pancreas had broadly similar TRB gene family usage, which resembled published neonatal and adult repertoires.

Amplification and barcoding of TCRbeta CDR3 regions were carried out by two-step multiplex PCR on the immunoSEQ human TCRbeta survey platform. Libraries were sequenced on Illumina instruments, and IgH from the same samples was sequenced in parallel. As for the authors' bioinformatics: To remove PCR and sequencing errors, raw reads were filtered against IMGT V, D, J definitions and grouped with a nearest-neighbor algorithm. A clone was defined by an identical nucleotide sequence, and differential abundance between tissues was tested with a Fisher exact test for each clone at a pFDR threshold of p<0.01. A minimum inclusion filter of 10 in either sample excluded clones with frequencies too low for statistical inference. Pairwise clonal comparisons used the immunoSEQ Analyzer, and gene family usage was assessed with IMGT tools. In TCRdb, the immuneACCESS table is reduced to in-frame sequences with V and J assigned. These tables do not hold every clone; where another copy was compared, an unresolved V gene accounts for under half, and the others remain unexplained. V and J calls and clone size come straight from that table; D and trimming were deduced from the DNA. For this sample there are around 100,000 clones; 72% appear just once. The top ten hold less than 2.5% of the sample.

As encoded in the germline V gene (reference sequence), CDR1 is MNHNY while CDR2 is SVGAGI. At the junction V is shortened by 0 bases and J by 2 bases; bases outside the gene matches: 1. The CDR3 has 15 amino acids, counting the end cysteine and phenylalanine. The sequence is cut down to CDR3 DNA, 45 bases in frame from base 1. This clone was counted only a few times. No cognate antigen has been identified for it. Nothing much larger sits one base from this clone, and base qualities are not available. Genomic DNA from frozen pancreas tissue was processed for repertoire sequencing. Genomic DNA, about 1.8-3.2 ug, was extracted from umbilical cord blood or frozen pancreas using the DNeasy Blood and Tissue Kit.

The TCR originated in a male donor with IPEX syndrome. Rearrangement joined TRBV6-6 to TRBJ1-3, with 7 bases matching TRBD1. Sequencing input: pancreas tissue. The DNA sequence reads TGTGCCAGCAGTTACTCAGGGGGCGCTGGAAACACCATATATTTT. This sequence encodes CASSYSGGAGNTIYF.